A selection of T cell receptor beta chains follows, all from one sample in a study of cytotoxic CD8 clonotypes in ibrutinib-treated CLL. The method was immunoSEQ multiplex PCR; TCRdb's version includes in-frame clones alone and lacks a portion of them. This table has around 97,000 clones, about 72% appearing once. Sequencing used PBMCs, obtained after 12 months of ibrutinib treatment. Receptor source: a human donor with chronic lymphocytic leukemia. The CDR3 runs from the conserved cysteine through the conserved F or W. Each record gives: D gene, clone size, V gene, J gene, CDR3 DNA, CDR3 protein. D genes are given only for firm matches. Clone size appears in some rows only: once, few, many, or a class for an expanded clone.

d_gene: TRBD2; abundance: -; v_gene: TRBV5-1; j_gene: TRBJ2-3; CDR3nt: TGCGCCAGCAGTTATTATACCGGGACTAGCGGGGGGGCCACAGATACGCAGTATTTT; CDR3aa: CASSYYTGTSGGATDTQYF
d_gene: -; abundance: -; v_gene: TRBV7-9; j_gene: TRBJ2-3; CDR3nt: TGTGCCAGCAGCCTAGGCGAGCGGGCCACAGATACGCAGTATTTT; CDR3aa: CASSLGERATDTQYF
d_gene: -; abundance: -; v_gene: TRBV9; j_gene: TRBJ1-1; CDR3nt: TGTGCCAGCAGCGTAGAAAGCTACACTGAAGCTTTCTTT; CDR3aa: CASSVESYTEAFF
d_gene: -; abundance: -; v_gene: TRBV7-2; j_gene: TRBJ2-6; CDR3nt: TGTGCCAGCTCTCCCAAGGGGCGAACTGGGGCCAACGTCCTGACTTTC; CDR3aa: CASSPKGRTGANVLTF
d_gene: -; abundance: -; v_gene: TRBV4-3; j_gene: TRBJ2-7; CDR3nt: TGCGCCAGCAGCCGTTCGACTGGAAGCTCCTACGAGCAGTACTTC; CDR3aa: CASSRSTGSSYEQYF
d_gene: -; abundance: once; v_gene: TRBV9; j_gene: TRBJ2-2; CDR3nt: TGTGCCAGCAGCAGGGGCGGGGAGCTGTTTTTT; CDR3aa: CASSRGGELFF
d_gene: TRBD1; abundance: -; v_gene: TRBV10-1; j_gene: TRBJ1-1; CDR3nt: TGCGCCAGCAGTGACTCCGGGACAGAGGGCACTGAAGCTTTCTTT; CDR3aa: CASSDSGTEGTEAFF
d_gene: -; abundance: -; v_gene: TRBV2; j_gene: TRBJ1-2; CDR3nt: TGTGCCAGCAGGGACAGCGGCTACACCTTC; CDR3aa: CASRDSGYTF
d_gene: -; abundance: -; v_gene: TRBV5-1; j_gene: TRBJ1-1; CDR3nt: TGCGCCAGCAGCTTCGTGGCAGGGAACACTGAAGCTTTCTTT; CDR3aa: CASSFVAGNTEAFF
d_gene: TRBD1; abundance: once; v_gene: TRBV6-6; j_gene: TRBJ2-7; CDR3nt: TGTGCCAGCAGCGATCCCGGGACAGGAACCTACGAGCAGTACTTC; CDR3aa: CASSDPGTGTYEQYF
d_gene: TRBD1; abundance: many; v_gene: TRBV11-2; j_gene: TRBJ2-5; CDR3nt: TGTGCCAGCAGCTTAGCACAGGGGGTGGAGACCCAGTACTTC; CDR3aa: CASSLAQGVETQYF
d_gene: -; abundance: once; v_gene: TRBV10-1; j_gene: TRBJ1-6; CDR3nt: TGCGCCAGCAGTGAGTCCCGGGGGGGAGGTTCACCCCTCCACTTT; CDR3aa: CASSESRGGGSPLHF
d_gene: -; abundance: many; v_gene: TRBV7-8; j_gene: TRBJ2-7; CDR3nt: TGTGCCAGCAGCTTAGGTCGTCGGTACGAGCAGTACTTC; CDR3aa: CASSLGRRYEQYF
d_gene: TRBD1; abundance: -; v_gene: TRBV5-1; j_gene: TRBJ2-7; CDR3nt: TGCGCCAGCAGCTTGGGACAGGGGGAAGTCGAGCAGTACTTC; CDR3aa: CASSLGQGEVEQYF
d_gene: TRBD1; abundance: -; v_gene: TRBV7-3; j_gene: TRBJ2-7; CDR3nt: TGTGCCAGCAGCTTAAAGGGACAGGGGACCTACGAGCAGTACTTC; CDR3aa: CASSLKGQGTYEQYF
d_gene: TRBD1; abundance: -; v_gene: TRBV30; j_gene: TRBJ2-7; CDR3nt: TGTGCCTGGAGAGAACAGGGGTATGGCCGTTACGAGCAGTACTTC; CDR3aa: CAWREQGYGRYEQYF
d_gene: -; abundance: -; v_gene: TRBV19; j_gene: TRBJ1-4; CDR3nt: TGTGCCAGTAGTGGGCTAGGGCCGCAAAATGAAAAACTGTTTTTT; CDR3aa: CASSGLGPQNEKLFF
d_gene: -; abundance: -; v_gene: TRBV5-1; j_gene: TRBJ2-1; CDR3nt: TGTGCCAGCAGCTTGGATGGCAGTAACAATGAGCAGTTCTTC; CDR3aa: CASSLDGSNNEQFF
d_gene: -; abundance: -; v_gene: TRBV10-1; j_gene: TRBJ1-5; CDR3nt: TGCGCCAGCAGTGTGGGGGGCGATCAGCCCCAGCATTTT; CDR3aa: CASSVGGDQPQHF
d_gene: -; abundance: -; v_gene: TRBV7-6; j_gene: TRBJ2-7; CDR3nt: TGTGCCAGCAGCTTAAAGAAGCCTTCTCATCCCCATTACGAGCAGTACTTC; CDR3aa: CASSLKKPSHPHYEQYF
d_gene: -; abundance: -; v_gene: TRBV2; j_gene: TRBJ1-1; CDR3nt: TGTGCCAGCAGTGATTGGGGACAGAACACTGAAGCTTTCTTT; CDR3aa: CASSDWGQNTEAFF
d_gene: -; abundance: -; v_gene: TRBV5-1; j_gene: TRBJ1-2; CDR3nt: TGCGCCAGCAGCTTTGGGGAAGCTAACTATGGCTACACCTTC; CDR3aa: CASSFGEANYGYTF
d_gene: -; abundance: -; v_gene: TRBV7-8; j_gene: TRBJ1-5; CDR3nt: TGTGCCAGCAGCTTCAGCGGCAGGGGACAGCCCCAGCATTTT; CDR3aa: CASSFSGRGQPQHF
d_gene: -; abundance: -; v_gene: TRBV6-5; j_gene: TRBJ1-2; CDR3nt: TGTGCCAGCCGACAGATTAGGGACTCGGGGAGTGGCTACACCTTC; CDR3aa: CASRQIRDSGSGYTF
d_gene: TRBD2; abundance: -; v_gene: TRBV6-5; j_gene: TRBJ2-1; CDR3nt: TGTGCCAGCAGTTCCTCGCTAGCGGGGGGGTACGGTGAGCAGTTCTTC; CDR3aa: CASSSSLAGGYGEQFF
d_gene: TRBD1; abundance: -; v_gene: TRBV10-1; j_gene: TRBJ2-5; CDR3nt: TGCGCCAGCAGTCCTCAATCAGGGGGTCCGGAGACCCAGTACTTC; CDR3aa: CASSPQSGGPETQYF
d_gene: -; abundance: once; v_gene: TRBV6-1; j_gene: TRBJ2-5; CDR3nt: TGTGCCAGCAGTGATGGACAGCACCAAGAGACCCAGTACTTC; CDR3aa: CASSDGQHQETQYF
d_gene: -; abundance: -; v_gene: TRBV11-1; j_gene: TRBJ2-5; CDR3nt: TGTGCCAGCAGCTTAGCGGGGGTGGCGGAGACCCAGTACTTC; CDR3aa: CASSLAGVAETQYF
d_gene: -; abundance: once; v_gene: TRBV18; j_gene: TRBJ1-5; CDR3nt: TGTGCCAGCTCACTCACAGGGACCGATCAGCCCCAGCATTTT; CDR3aa: CASSLTGTDQPQHF
d_gene: -; abundance: -; v_gene: TRBV28; j_gene: TRBJ1-3; CDR3nt: TGTGCCAGCAGCACCTTTGAGGGCTCTGGAAACACCATATATTTT; CDR3aa: CASSTFEGSGNTIYF
d_gene: TRBD2; abundance: -; v_gene: TRBV7-3; j_gene: TRBJ2-7; CDR3nt: TGTGCCAGCAGCTCCGGGACTACCCTCTCCTACGAGCAGTACTTC; CDR3aa: CASSSGTTLSYEQYF
d_gene: -; abundance: -; v_gene: TRBV6-5; j_gene: TRBJ2-7; CDR3nt: TGTGCCAGCAGTTACTCGAGGGGGAGCTCCTACGAGCAGTACTTC; CDR3aa: CASSYSRGSSYEQYF
d_gene: TRBD1; abundance: -; v_gene: TRBV30; j_gene: TRBJ2-7; CDR3nt: TGTGCCTGGCTTGGCGGGACAGGGCTCTCCTACGAGCAGTACTTC; CDR3aa: CAWLGGTGLSYEQYF
d_gene: TRBD1; abundance: -; v_gene: TRBV7-3; j_gene: TRBJ2-2; CDR3nt: TGTGCCAGCAGCCGGACAGGGGGCTCGTCCGGGGAGCTGTTTTTT; CDR3aa: CASSRTGGSSGELFF
d_gene: -; abundance: -; v_gene: TRBV29-1; j_gene: TRBJ2-1; CDR3nt: TGCAGCGCCGAGGGGCTAGCAGCCCCCAATGAGCAGTTCTTC; CDR3aa: CSAEGLAAPNEQFF
d_gene: TRBD1; abundance: few; v_gene: TRBV15; j_gene: TRBJ2-3; CDR3nt: TGTGCCACCAGCAGCGGGACAGTTAGCACAGATACGCAGTATTTT; CDR3aa: CATSSGTVSTDTQYF
d_gene: -; abundance: -; v_gene: TRBV4-2; j_gene: TRBJ1-1; CDR3nt: TGTGCCAGCAGCCAAGAGGGGATTTTGGGGAACACTGAAGCTTTCTTT; CDR3aa: CASSQEGILGNTEAFF
d_gene: TRBD1; abundance: once; v_gene: TRBV28; j_gene: TRBJ1-3; CDR3nt: TGTGCCAGCAGTTCCGGGACAGCCTCTGGAAACACCATATATTTT; CDR3aa: CASSSGTASGNTIYF
d_gene: -; abundance: -; v_gene: TRBV4-3; j_gene: TRBJ2-5; CDR3nt: TGCGCCAGCAGCCGCCAGGGAAGTGGAGAGACCCAGTACTTC; CDR3aa: CASSRQGSGETQYF
d_gene: TRBD1; abundance: -; v_gene: TRBV5-6; j_gene: TRBJ2-2; CDR3nt: TGTGCCAGCAGCCCGGGGACAGGGCGCACCGGGGAGCTGTTTTTT; CDR3aa: CASSPGTGRTGELFF
d_gene: TRBD2; abundance: -; v_gene: TRBV6-5; j_gene: TRBJ2-5; CDR3nt: TGTGCCAGCAGAAATAGCGGGGGGGGACAAGAGACCCAGTACTTC; CDR3aa: CASRNSGGGQETQYF
d_gene: -; abundance: -; v_gene: TRBV7-8; j_gene: TRBJ2-3; CDR3nt: TGTGCCAGCAGCTCAACAGGAGGGGGTCCAGATACGCAGTATTTT; CDR3aa: CASSSTGGGPDTQYF
d_gene: -; abundance: -; v_gene: TRBV21-1; j_gene: TRBJ2-1; CDR3nt: TGTGCCAGCAGCATAACCGGGACAGGGGGTAAGGTTGAGCAGTTCTTC; CDR3aa: CASSITGTGGKVEQFF
d_gene: -; abundance: -; v_gene: TRBV6-1; j_gene: TRBJ2-7; CDR3nt: TGTGCCAGCAGGGAAACTCGAGGAGAGCAGTACTTC; CDR3aa: CASRETRGEQYF
d_gene: -; abundance: -; v_gene: TRBV11-3; j_gene: TRBJ2-1; CDR3nt: TGTGCCAGCAGGGACAGAAAGGGGGGATACAATGAGCAGTTCTTC; CDR3aa: CASRDRKGGYNEQFF
d_gene: -; abundance: -; v_gene: TRBV6-5; j_gene: TRBJ2-4; CDR3nt: TGTGCCAGCAGCCTCGACATTTCCGCCAAAAACATTCAGTACTTC; CDR3aa: CASSLDISAKNIQYF
d_gene: TRBD1; abundance: -; v_gene: TRBV7-7; j_gene: TRBJ2-5; CDR3nt: TGTGCCAGCAGCTTGTCGACAGGGGACCAAGAGACCCAGTACTTC; CDR3aa: CASSLSTGDQETQYF
d_gene: -; abundance: -; v_gene: TRBV10-2; j_gene: TRBJ1-1; CDR3nt: TGCGCCACCCTGGATATCTCTATGGTTAACACTGAAGCTTTCTTT; CDR3aa: CATLDISMVNTEAFF
d_gene: TRBD1; abundance: -; v_gene: TRBV19; j_gene: TRBJ2-7; CDR3nt: TGTGCCAGTAGGCCTCCGGGACAGCCCTACGAGCAGTACTTC; CDR3aa: CASRPPGQPYEQYF
d_gene: -; abundance: once; v_gene: TRBV7-9; j_gene: TRBJ2-6; CDR3nt: TGTGCCAGCAGCGACGCACAGGCCAACGTCCTGACTTTC; CDR3aa: CASSDAQANVLTF
d_gene: TRBD1; abundance: few; v_gene: TRBV6-1; j_gene: TRBJ2-3; CDR3nt: TGTGCCAGCAGCCACGGACAGGGAAAGCGAGATACGCAGTATTTT; CDR3aa: CASSHGQGKRDTQYF